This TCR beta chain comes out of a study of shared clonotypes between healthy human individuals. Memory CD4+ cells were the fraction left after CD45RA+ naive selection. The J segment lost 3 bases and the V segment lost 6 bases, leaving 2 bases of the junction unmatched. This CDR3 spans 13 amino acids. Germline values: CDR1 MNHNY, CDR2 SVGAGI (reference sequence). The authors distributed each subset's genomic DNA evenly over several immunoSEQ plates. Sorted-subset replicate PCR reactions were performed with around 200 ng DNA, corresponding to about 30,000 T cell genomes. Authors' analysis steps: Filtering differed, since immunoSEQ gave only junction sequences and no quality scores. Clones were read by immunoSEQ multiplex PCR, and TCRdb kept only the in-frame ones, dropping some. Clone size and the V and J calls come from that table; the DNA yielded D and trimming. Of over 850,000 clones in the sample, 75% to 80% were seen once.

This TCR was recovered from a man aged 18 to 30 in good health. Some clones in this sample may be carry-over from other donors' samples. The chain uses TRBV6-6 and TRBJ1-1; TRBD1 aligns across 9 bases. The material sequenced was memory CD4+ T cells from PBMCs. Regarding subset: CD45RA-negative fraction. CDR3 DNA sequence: TGTGCCAGCAGCCACAGGGGGCACACTGAAGCTTTCTTT. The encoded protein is CASSHRGHTEAFF.